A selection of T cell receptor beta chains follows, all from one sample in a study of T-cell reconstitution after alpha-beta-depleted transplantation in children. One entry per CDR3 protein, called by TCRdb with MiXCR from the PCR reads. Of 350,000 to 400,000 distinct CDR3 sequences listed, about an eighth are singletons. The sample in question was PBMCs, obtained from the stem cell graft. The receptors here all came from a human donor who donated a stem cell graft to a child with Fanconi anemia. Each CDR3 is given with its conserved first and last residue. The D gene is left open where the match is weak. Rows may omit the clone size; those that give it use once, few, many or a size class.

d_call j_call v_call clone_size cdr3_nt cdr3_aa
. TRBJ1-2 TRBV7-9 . TGTGCCAGCAGCTTAGCGGGCAGCATCTATGGCTACACCTTC CASSLAGSIYGYTF
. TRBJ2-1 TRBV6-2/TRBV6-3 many TGTGCCAGCAGTCGACAGTTATACAATGAGCAGTTCTTC CASSRQLYNEQFF
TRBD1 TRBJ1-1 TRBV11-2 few TGTGCCAGCAGTCAAACCGGACAGGGGAACACTGAAGCTTTCTTT CASSQTGQGNTEAFF
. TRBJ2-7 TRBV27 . TGTGCCAGCAGTTTTGATCGACTAGGCGAGCAGTACTTC CASSFDRLGEQYF
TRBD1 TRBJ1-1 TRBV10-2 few TGCGCCAGCAGCTTGGACAGGGCGGACACTGAAGCTTTCTTT CASSLDRADTEAFF
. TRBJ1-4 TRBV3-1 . TGTGCCAGCAGCCAAGATACGGGGAGAGTCTATGAAAAACTGTTTTTT CASSQDTGRVYEKLFF
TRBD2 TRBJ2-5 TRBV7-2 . TGTGCCAGCAGCTTATCTTTGAGCGGGGGGGCGGAGACCCAGTACTTC CASSLSLSGGAETQYF
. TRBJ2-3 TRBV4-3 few TGCGCCAGCAGCCAAGATCGGGCCAGCGCAAGAGATACGCAGTATTTT CASSQDRASARDTQYF
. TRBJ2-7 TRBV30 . TGTGCCTGGAGTGTACGACAGAGAGGGGTCTACGAGCAGTACTTC CAWSVRQRGVYEQYF
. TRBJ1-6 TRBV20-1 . TGCAGTGCCCCGAGCCTTGGTAGCTCCTATAATTCACCCCTCCACTTT CSAPSLGSSYNSPLHF
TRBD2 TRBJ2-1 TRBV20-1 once TGCAGTGCCAACCGGGACTATCACAATGAGCAGTTCTTC CSANRDYHNEQFF
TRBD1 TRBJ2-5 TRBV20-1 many TGCAGTGCAGCCGGGGGACAGGCTACTTCTCAAGAGACCCAGTACTTC CSAAGGQATSQETQYF
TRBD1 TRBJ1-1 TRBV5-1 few TGCGCCAGCAGCCAGACAGGGGCCACTGAAGCTTTCTTT CASSQTGATEAFF
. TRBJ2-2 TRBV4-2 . TGTGCCAGCAGCCAAGATATCCAGTTCGGGGAGCTGTTTTTT CASSQDIQFGELFF
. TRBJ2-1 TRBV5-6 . TGTGCCAGCAGCCTGGTCAGGGCACCTCAGTTCTTC CASSLVRAPQFF
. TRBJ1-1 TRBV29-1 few TGCAGCGTTGAATTGGGACGGGCGAACACTGAAGCTTTCTTT CSVELGRANTEAFF
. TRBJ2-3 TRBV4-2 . . CASSQDFRARPSTDTQYF
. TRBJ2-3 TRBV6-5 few TGTGCCAGCAGTTACTCGACTCATGTCACAGATACGCAGTATTTT CASSYSTHVTDTQYF
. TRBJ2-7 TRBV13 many TGTGCCAGCAGCTTAAATGGCAGGACCCACTACGAGCAGTACTTC CASSLNGRTHYEQYF
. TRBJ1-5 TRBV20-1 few TGCAGTGCTAGCGAAGCAGGGGTGGGAAGTCAGCCCCAGCATTTT CSASEAGVGSQPQHF
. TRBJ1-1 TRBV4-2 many TGTGCCAGCAGCGCCCGAAGGGGTAACACTGAAGCTTTCTTT CASSARRGNTEAFF
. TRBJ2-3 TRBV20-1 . TGCAGTGCTGGGACTCTACCCTCTAGCACAGATACGCAGTATTTT CSAGTLPSSTDTQYF
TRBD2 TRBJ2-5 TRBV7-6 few TGTGCCAGCAGCTTAGGCGGGAGTCGAGAGACCCAGTACTTC CASSLGGSRETQYF
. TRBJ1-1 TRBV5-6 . TGTGCCAGCAGCTTTATGGGGGCACCAGCTTTCTTT CASSFMGAPAFF
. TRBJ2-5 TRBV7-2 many TGTGCCAGCAGTTTAAATATGGGAGAGACCCAGTACTTC CASSLNMGETQYF
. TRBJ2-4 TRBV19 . TGTGCCAGTAGTTGGGCGGGGCGCGAAAACATTCAGTACTTC CASSWAGRENIQYF
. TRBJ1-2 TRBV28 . TGTGCCAGCAGTTTTCTGCGCGAAATTAACTATGGCTACACCTTC CASSFLREINYGYTF
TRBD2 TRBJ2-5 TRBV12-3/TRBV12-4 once TGTGGCAGCAGTTTTAGCGGGGGCGGAGAGACCCAGTACTTC CGSSFSGGGETQYF
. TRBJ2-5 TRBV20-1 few TGCAGCTCCACCGGGACCCTAGAGACCCAGTACTTC CSSTGTLETQYF
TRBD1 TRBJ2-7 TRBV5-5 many TGTGCCAGCAGCTTCGGGACAGGGACCTACGAGCAGTACTTC CASSFGTGTYEQYF
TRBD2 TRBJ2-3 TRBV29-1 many TGCAGCGTTAGAGGCTCTAGCGGGCTGGGAAGCACAGATACGCAGTATTTT CSVRGSSGLGSTDTQYF
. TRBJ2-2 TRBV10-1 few TGCGCCAGCAGCGACTTGAACACCGGGGAGCTGTTTTTT CASSDLNTGELFF
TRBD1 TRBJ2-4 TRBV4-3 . TGCGCCAGCAGCGAGGGGGCCTATCTAGCCAAAAACATTCAGTACTTC CASSEGAYLAKNIQYF
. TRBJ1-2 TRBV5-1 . TGCGCCAGCACCCCCACAGGGAGTTATGGCTACACCTTC CASTPTGSYGYTF
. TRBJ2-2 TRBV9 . TGTGCCAGCAGCGCAATCACCATCGGGGAGCTGTTTTTT CASSAITIGELFF
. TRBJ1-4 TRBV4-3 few TGCGCCAGCAGCCAAGATCCAGGTGAAAAACTGTTTTTT CASSQDPGEKLFF
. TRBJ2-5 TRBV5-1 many TGCGCCAGCAGCTCCAAACTGGAAACCGGGCAAGAGACCCAGTACTTC CASSSKLETGQETQYF
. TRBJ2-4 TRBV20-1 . TGCAGTGCCTCTCGAAGATCGAGCGAGGCGATTCAGTACTTC CSASRRSSEAIQYF
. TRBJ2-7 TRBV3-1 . TGTGCCAGCAGCCAAGGCCCGGGCCCGAGCTACGAGCAGTACTTC CASSQGPGPSYEQYF
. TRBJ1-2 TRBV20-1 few TGCAGGGCACAGGAGGGGCCGAACTATGGCTACACCTTC CRAQEGPNYGYTF
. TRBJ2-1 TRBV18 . TGTGCCAGCTCACCAAGTACTGACGCTGAATACAATGAGCAGTTCTTC CASSPSTDAEYNEQFF
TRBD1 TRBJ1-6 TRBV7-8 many TGTGCCAGCAGCCCCCGTGCCAGGGGGAGGACACCCCTCCACTTT CASSPRARGRTPLHF
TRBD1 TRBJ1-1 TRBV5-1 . TGCGCCAGCAGCTTGGAGGGCAGGGGGCGCGGCACTGAAGCTTTCTTT CASSLEGRGRGTEAFF
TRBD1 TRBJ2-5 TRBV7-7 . TGTGCTAGCAGCCCCGGACAGGGGGATCAAGAGACCCAGTACTTC CASSPGQGDQETQYF
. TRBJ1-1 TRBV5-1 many TGCGCCAGCAGCTTGTCCCCAGGGGCAGCGGGGGAAGAAGCTTTCTTT CASSLSPGAAGEEAFF
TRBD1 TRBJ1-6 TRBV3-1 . TGTGCCAGCAGCCAGGACAGGGAATCACCCCTCCACTTT CASSQDRESPLHF